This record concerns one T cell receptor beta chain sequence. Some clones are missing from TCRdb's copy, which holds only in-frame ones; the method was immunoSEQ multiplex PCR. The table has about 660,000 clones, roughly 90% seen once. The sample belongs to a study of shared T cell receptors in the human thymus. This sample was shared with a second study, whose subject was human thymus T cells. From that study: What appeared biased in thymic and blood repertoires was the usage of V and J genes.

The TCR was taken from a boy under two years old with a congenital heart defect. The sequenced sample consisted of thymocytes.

This chain's CDR3 is CASSLRQGDTRSGNTIYF. Here the CDR3 DNA reads TGTGCCAGCAGCTTGAGACAGGGCGACACCCGCTCTGGAAACACCATATATTTT. The chain combines TRBV5-6 with TRBJ1-3, with TRBD1 identical over 7 bases. The germline gives CDR1 SGHDT, CDR2 YYEEEE. The CDR3 consists of 18 residues. With 1 base clipped from V and 0 bases from J, the junction kept 10 bases outside the gene matches.